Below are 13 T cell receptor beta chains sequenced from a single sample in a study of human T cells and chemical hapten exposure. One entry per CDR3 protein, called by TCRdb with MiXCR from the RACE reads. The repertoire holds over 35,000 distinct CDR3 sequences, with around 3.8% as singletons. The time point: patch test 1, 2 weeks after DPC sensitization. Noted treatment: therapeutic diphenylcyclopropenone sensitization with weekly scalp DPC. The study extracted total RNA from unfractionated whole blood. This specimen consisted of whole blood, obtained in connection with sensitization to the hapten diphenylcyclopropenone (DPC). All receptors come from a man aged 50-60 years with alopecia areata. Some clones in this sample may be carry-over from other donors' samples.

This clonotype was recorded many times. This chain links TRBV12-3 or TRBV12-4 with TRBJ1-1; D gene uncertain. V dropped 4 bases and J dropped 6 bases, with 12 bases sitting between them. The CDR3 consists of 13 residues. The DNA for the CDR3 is TGTGCCAGCAGTTCGGACGTAGTGGCTGAAGCTTTCTTT. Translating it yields CASSSDVVAEAFF.

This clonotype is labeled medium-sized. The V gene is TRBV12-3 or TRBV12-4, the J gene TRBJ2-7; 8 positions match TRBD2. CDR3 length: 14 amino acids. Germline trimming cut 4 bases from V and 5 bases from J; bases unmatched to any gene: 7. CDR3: CASSSLAGGNEQYF. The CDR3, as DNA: TGTGCCAGCAGTTCCCTGGCGGGAGGAAACGAGCAGTACTTC.

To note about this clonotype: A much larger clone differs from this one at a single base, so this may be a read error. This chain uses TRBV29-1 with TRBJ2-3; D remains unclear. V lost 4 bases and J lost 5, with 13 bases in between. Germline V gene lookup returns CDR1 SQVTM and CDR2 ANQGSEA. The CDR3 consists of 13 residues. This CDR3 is CSVVSIHGDTQYF. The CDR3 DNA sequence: TGCAGCGTTGTGAGCATACACGGAGATACGCAGTATTTT.

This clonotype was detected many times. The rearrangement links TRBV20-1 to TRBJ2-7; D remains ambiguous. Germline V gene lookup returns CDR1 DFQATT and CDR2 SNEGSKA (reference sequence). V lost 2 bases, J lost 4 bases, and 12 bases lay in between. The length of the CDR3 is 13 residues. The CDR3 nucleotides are TGCAGTGCTAGACCGCAGACAATGTACGAGCAGTACTTC. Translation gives CSARPQTMYEQYF.

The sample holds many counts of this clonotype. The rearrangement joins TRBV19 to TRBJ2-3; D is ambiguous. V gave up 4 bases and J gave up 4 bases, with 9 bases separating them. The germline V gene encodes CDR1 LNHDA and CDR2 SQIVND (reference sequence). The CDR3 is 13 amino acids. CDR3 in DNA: TGTGCCAGTAGTAGAAGTTTTGCAGATACGCAGTATTTT. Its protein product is CASSRSFADTQYF.

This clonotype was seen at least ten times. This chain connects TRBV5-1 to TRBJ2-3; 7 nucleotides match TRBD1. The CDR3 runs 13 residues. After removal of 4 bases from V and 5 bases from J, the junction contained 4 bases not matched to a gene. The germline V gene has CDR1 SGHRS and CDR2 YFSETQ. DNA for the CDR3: TGCGCCAGCAGCGCAGGGACAGAAGATACGCAGTATTTT. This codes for CASSAGTEDTQYF.

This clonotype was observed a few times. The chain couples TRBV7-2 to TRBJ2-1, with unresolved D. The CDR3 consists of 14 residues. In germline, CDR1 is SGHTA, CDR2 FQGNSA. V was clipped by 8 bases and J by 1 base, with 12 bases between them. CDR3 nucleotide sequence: TGTGCCAGCTCCCAAGCAGGATCCTACAATGAGCAGTTCTTC. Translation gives CASSQAGSYNEQFF.

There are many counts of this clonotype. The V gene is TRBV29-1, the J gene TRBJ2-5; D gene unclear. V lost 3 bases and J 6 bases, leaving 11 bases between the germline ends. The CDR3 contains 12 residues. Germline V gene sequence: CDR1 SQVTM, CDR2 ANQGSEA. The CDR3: CSVDTLGKTQYF. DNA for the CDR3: TGCAGCGTTGACACCCTAGGGAAGACCCAGTACTTC.

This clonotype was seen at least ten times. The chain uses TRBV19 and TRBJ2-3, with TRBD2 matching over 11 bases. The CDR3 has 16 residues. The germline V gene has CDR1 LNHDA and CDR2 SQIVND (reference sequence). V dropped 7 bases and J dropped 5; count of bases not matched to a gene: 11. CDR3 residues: CASTTSGSAREDTQYF. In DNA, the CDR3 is TGTGCCAGTACTACTAGCGGGAGCGCTAGGGAAGATACGCAGTATTTT. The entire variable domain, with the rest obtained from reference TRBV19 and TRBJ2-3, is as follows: DGGITQSPKYLFRKEGQNVTLSCEQNLNHDAMYWYRQDPGQGLRLIYYSQIVNDFQKGDIAEGYSVSREKKESFPLTVTSAQKNPTAFYLCASTTSGSAREDTQYFGPGTRLTVL.

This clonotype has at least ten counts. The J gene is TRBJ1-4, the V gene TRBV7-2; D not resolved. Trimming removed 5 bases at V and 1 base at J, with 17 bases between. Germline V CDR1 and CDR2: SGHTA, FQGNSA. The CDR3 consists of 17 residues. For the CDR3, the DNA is TGTGCCAGCAGCCTACGAGGCAGGAGCCTAACTAATGAAAAACTGTTTTTT. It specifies CASSLRGRSLTNEKLFF.

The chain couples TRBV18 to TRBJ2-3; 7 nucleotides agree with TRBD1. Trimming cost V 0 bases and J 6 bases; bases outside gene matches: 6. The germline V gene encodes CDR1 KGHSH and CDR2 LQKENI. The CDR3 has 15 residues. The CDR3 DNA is TGTGCCAGCTCACCACCGGGGACAGTTGGGGATACGCAGTATTTT. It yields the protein CASSPPGTVGDTQYF.

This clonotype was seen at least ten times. In DNA, the CDR3 is TGCAGCGTTCGAGTAGGAGGTGGCAATCAGCCCCAGCATTTT. Amino acids: CSVRVGGGNQPQHF. V usage is TRBV29-1 and J usage is TRBJ1-5; D is unresolved. This CDR3 is built from 14 residues. Germline V lookup: CDR1 SQVTM, CDR2 ANQGSEA. V was cut by 5 bases and J by 2 bases, with 13 bases left in between.

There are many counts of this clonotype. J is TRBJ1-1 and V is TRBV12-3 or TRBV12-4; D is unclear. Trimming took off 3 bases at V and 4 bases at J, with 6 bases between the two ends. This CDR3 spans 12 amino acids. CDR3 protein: CASSLRTTEAFF. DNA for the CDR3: TGTGCCAGCAGTTTGAGGACCACTGAAGCTTTCTTT.